This TCR beta chain emerged from a study of T cell responses to AZD1222 COVID-19 vaccine. General study points: Possibly, clonal diversity was underestimated; donors were largely white British and included more females.

A note on this clone: Its specificity is unknown.

Sequenced by immunoSEQ multiplex PCR; TCRdb stores in-frame clones only, minus some. The profile shows around 140,000 clones, more than 85% of them singletons. The germline CDR1 and CDR2 sequences are SGHVS and FNYEAQ. The CDR3 is 18 amino acids. With 5 bases removed from V and 0 bases from J, the gap between germline ends came to 20 bases. The receptor comes from an adult who had recovered from COVID-19. This chain joins TRBV7-6 and TRBJ2-1, with TRBD2 as a possible D gene (6 bases). The material was peripheral blood, obtained after recovery from COVID-19. The CDR3 DNA reads as TGTGCCAGCAGCCTGTTCGCGGGATCCGATAGCTCCTACAATGAGCAGTTCTTC. Protein product: CASSLFAGSDSSYNEQFF.